The clone carrying this TCR beta chain occurred a few times. Antigen: not known. Quantitative 5'-RACE with molecular barcodes generated TCR beta libraries. TCRdb called the 5' RACE reads again in MiXCR, with one record for every CDR3 protein. The profile shows fewer than 180,000 distinct CDR3 sequences, under 55% of them singletons. These data come from a study of CD8 T cells in ankylosing spondylitis. Study results and caveats: It appeared that ankylosing spondylitis blood was characterized by a TCR beta motif of seven or eight highly homologous variants. From matched ankylosing spondylitis synovial fluid, disease-linked clones were reportedly recovered at significantly enriched levels. Disease-linked clones had a CD8+ phenotype and relatively low frequency in peripheral blood.

The V gene end was trimmed by 0 bases and the J gene end by 2 bases; junction bases not matched to a gene: 6. Looked up from germline, CDR1 is MNHEY and CDR2 is SMNVEV (reference sequence). The CDR3 extends over 17 amino acids. The source material was synovial fluid, either unsorted or a sorted T cell fraction (not recorded which). This receptor was taken from a male donor with ankylosing spondylitis. This chain connects TRBV27 to TRBJ2-2, with 7 nucleotides matching TRBD2. CDR3 DNA sequence: TGTGCCAGCAGTTTATCTCGGCTAGCGGCAAACACCGGGGAGCTGTTTTTT. Its translation is CASSLSRLAANTGELFF.